The 22 T cell receptor beta chains listed next were all sequenced from one sample in a study of cytomegalovirus exposure and HLA in healthy donors (TCRdb year 2017). Library preparation employed the immunoSEQ multiplex PCR assay. The table comes from immuneACCESS by way of TCRdb, which keeps in-frame sequences with V and J called. Part of the clones is missing from these tables; in studies checked, under half for an unresolved V gene and the rest for unknown reasons. The sample contains around 160,000 clones, 91% of them found a single time. In total, the top ten clones hold 3% to 3.5% of the sample. Sequenced material: PBMCs. The source of these receptors is a woman aged 18-29 years in good health and CMV-seropositive.

The rearrangement links TRBV28 to TRBJ2-2; D not resolved. V lost 3 bases to trimming and J lost 0 bases, with 14 bases between them. The CDR3 extends over 17 amino acids. Germline CDR1 is MDHEN and CDR2 is SYDVKM. The CDR3 DNA reads as TGTGCCAGCAGTTTGAGATATGGGCGATCGAACACCGGGGAGCTGTTTTTT. It yields the protein CASSLRYGRSNTGELFF.

The chain has TRBV21-1 and TRBJ2-2; TRBD2, the table's D call, lacks a check against the DNA. TRBV21-1 is termed a pseudogene. The CDR3 extends over 20 amino acids. CDR3 region: CASSPRKQREAPQNTGELFF. The CDR3 coding sequence is TGTGCCAGCAGCCCTCGTAAACAGCGGGAGGCTCCACAGAACACCGGGGAGCTGTTTTTT.

V is TRBV2 and J is TRBJ2-5, with D possibly TRBD1 on 6 matching bases. The CDR3 sequence is 13 residues long. Germline V gene lookup returns CDR1 SNHLY and CDR2 FYNNEI. Trimming left V 8 bases short and J 5 bases short, with 15 bases between. The CDR3 is CASWTGQGETQYF. The DNA for the CDR3 is TGTGCCAGCTGGACCGGGCAGGGGGAGACCCAGTACTTC.

The rearrangement links TRBV6-6 to TRBJ1-4, with D hard to call. The CDR3 is made up of 14 amino acids. The V end was cut by 6 bases, the J end by 0 bases, with 8 bases between. CDR1 is MNHNY and CDR2 is SVGAGI in the germline V gene (reference sequence). CDR3 amino acids: CASSPHSTNEKLFF. CDR3 coding DNA: TGTGCCAGCAGCCCCCACTCAACTAATGAAAAACTGTTTTTT.

The J gene is TRBJ2-2, the V gene TRBV19; D is unclear. Trimming took 7 bases from V and 5 from J, leaving 8 bases between them. The CDR3 has 12 residues. Germline V gives CDR1 LNHDA, CDR2 SQIVND (reference sequence). CDR3 in amino acids: CASISRTGELFF. Here the CDR3 DNA reads TGTGCCAGTATATCCCGGACCGGGGAGCTGTTTTTT.

This clone was detected only a few times. The chain couples TRBV2 to TRBJ2-3; 11 bases are a match to TRBD2. The germline V gene has CDR1 SNHLY and CDR2 FYNNEI. CDR3 size: 16 residues. V gave up 6 bases and J gave up 3 bases; unmatched junction bases: 8. This chain's CDR3 is CASSVSTSGGTDTQYF. The CDR3 coding sequence is TGTGCCAGCAGCGTATCCACTAGCGGGGGAACAGATACGCAGTATTTT. Combining the CDR3 with reference TRBV2 and TRBJ2-3 gives the whole variable domain EPEVTQTPSHQVTQMGQEVILRCVPISNHLYFYWYRQILGQKVEFLVSFYNNEISEKSEIFDDQFSVERPDGSNFTLKIRSTKLEDSAMYFCASSVSTSGGTDTQYFGPGTRLTVL.

The chain combines TRBV9 with TRBJ2-3; 8 nucleotides match TRBD2. Germline lookup yields CDR1 SGDLS and CDR2 YYNGEE. Germline trimming cut 4 bases from V and 0 bases from J; bases unmatched to any gene: 4. The CDR3 sequence is 15 residues long. CDR3 in amino acids: CASSPGGSSTDTQYF. DNA for the CDR3: TGTGCCAGCAGCCCGGGGGGGTCTAGCACAGATACGCAGTATTTT.

V and J are TRBV5-6 and TRBJ2-2; D unresolved. Per germline, CDR1 SGHDT and CDR2 YYEEEE. The germline V and J ends were trimmed by 0 bases and 6 bases, with 9 bases remaining between them. This CDR3 comprises 14 residues. The CDR3 region has the DNA TGTGCCAGCAGCTTGGGCCGCTGGCCCGGGGAGCTGTTTTTT. It codes for CASSLGRWPGELFF.

The chain combines TRBV18 with TRBJ2-6, with 8 bases lining up with TRBD1. The CDR3 is made up of 22 amino acids. With V trimmed by 1 base and J by 0 bases, 17 bases remained unmatched. Looked up from germline, CDR1 is KGHSH and CDR2 is LQKENI. The CDR3 DNA follows: TGTGCCAGCTCACCACGTTCGGCAGGGGGCCGCTCTATCAGCTCTGGGGCCAACGTCCTGACTTTC. It encodes CASSPRSAGGRSISSGANVLTF. Based on the CDR3 plus reference TRBV18 and TRBJ2-6, the full variable domain is NAGVMQNPRHLVRRRGQEARLRCSPMKGHSHVYWYRQLPEEGLKFMVYLQKENIIDESGMPKERFSAEFPKEGPSILRIQQVVRGDSAAYFCASSPRSAGGRSISSGANVLTFGAGSRLTVL.

The rearrangement links TRBV6-1 to TRBJ2-3, with 13 bases lining up with TRBD2. Losses at the gene ends were 0 bases for V and 4 bases for J; bases not matched to a gene: 7. Per germline, CDR1 MNHNS and CDR2 SASEGT. This CDR3 has 18 amino acids. CDR3 DNA sequence: TGTGCCAGCAGTGAAGCGCGACTAGCGGGGGGAGAGGCAGATACGCAGTATTTT. Amino acid sequence: CASSEARLAGGEADTQYF.

This CDR3 is CASSPSAPRGANEKLFF. DNA for the CDR3: TGTGCCAGCAGCCCTAGTGCGCCGCGGGGTGCTAATGAAAAACTGTTTTTT. The V and J genes are TRBV13 and TRBJ1-4; unclear D gene. Germline CDR1 PRHDT, CDR2 FYEKMQ (reference sequence). The CDR3 has 17 amino acids. V was pared by 5 bases and J by 3 bases, with 19 bases between.

The chain combines TRBV5-6 with TRBJ2-7; possibly TRBD1 for D (5 bases). Germline V gene sequence: CDR1 SGHDT, CDR2 YYEEEE. Trimming took 2 bases from V and 2 from J, leaving 11 bases between them. The CDR3 is 14 amino acids. CDR3 residues: CASSLRGIPYEQYF. The CDR3 region has the DNA TGTGCCAGCAGCTTAAGGGGAATCCCCTACGAGCAGTACTTC.

For the CDR3, the DNA is TGTGCCTGGGACAGGGGATTAGGTCAGCCCCAGCATTTT. Encoded protein: CAWDRGLGQPQHF. The chain employs TRBV30 and TRBJ1-5, with 8 bases identical to TRBD1. V dropped 5 bases and J dropped 6; count of bases not matched to a gene: 6. The CDR3 is made up of 13 amino acids. Per the germline V gene, CDR1 is GTSNPN and CDR2 is SVGIG (reference sequence).

The rearrangement links TRBV7-2 to TRBJ2-7, with D perhaps TRBD2 (6 bases). CDR3 length equals 14 residues. V gave up 5 bases and J gave up 6 bases, with 17 bases separating them. Germline assignment: CDR1 SGHTA and CDR2 FQGNSA. CDR3 coding DNA: TGTGCCAGCAGCACGGGAGAGTTCTGGGGCGAGCAGTACTTC. It codes for CASSTGEFWGEQYF.

The J gene is TRBJ2-7, the V gene TRBV5-1; 8 bases agree with TRBD2. This CDR3 is built from 14 residues. V trimming: 0 bases; J trimming: 4 bases; junction bases outside the gene matches: 3. Germline CDR1 is SGHRS and CDR2 is YFSETQ. In nucleotides, the CDR3 is TGCGCCAGCAGCTTGGTTACGGGGGGGTACGAGCAGTACTTC. Translating it yields CASSLVTGGYEQYF.

This clone was counted a single time. CDR3 coding DNA: TGTGCCAGCAGTTTATTCGCAGGGCTAGAGACCCAGTACTTC. It codes for CASSLFAGLETQYF. J is TRBJ2-5 and V is TRBV27; D possibly corresponds to TRBD1 (5 bases). This CDR3 region has 14 residues. Germline assignment: CDR1 MNHEY and CDR2 SMNVEV (reference sequence). Trimming stripped 1 base from V and 4 bases from J, with 10 bases between.

This sequence joins TRBV4-2 and TRBJ1-1; D unclear. CDR1 is LGHNA and CDR2 is YNFKEQ in the germline V gene. This CDR3 comprises 13 residues. Deletions cut 6 bases from V and 2 bases from J, with 10 bases between. The CDR3 DNA is TGTGCCAGCAGATGGAGGGCCAACACTGAAGCTTTCTTT. This gives the protein CASRWRANTEAFF.

This clone showed up just a few times. An end of the junction does not agree with germline; a read error may underlie this. This chain connects TRBV19 to TRBJ1-5; 7 bases line up with TRBD1. Germline V gene lookup returns CDR1 LNHDA and CDR2 SQIVND (reference sequence). The CDR3 has 12 amino acids. The CDR3 region has the DNA TGTGCCAGTAGTATAGGTGGGACAGCTTTGGCTTTT. It specifies CASSIGGTALAF.

The rearrangement links TRBV11-2 to TRBJ2-7; weak D call: TRBD1 (6 bases). This CDR3 region has 14 residues. Per germline, CDR1 SGHAT and CDR2 FQNNGV. The V gene lost 5 bases and the J gene lost 4 bases, with 15 bases spanning the gap. In DNA form, the CDR3 reads TGTGCCAGCAGCCGGACAGCTGAAAAGTACGAGCAGTACTTC. As protein: CASSRTAEKYEQYF.

The chain is built from TRBV13 and TRBJ1-3; no clear D gene. The ends were cut back, 2 bases at V and 0 bases at J, with 11 bases in the middle. Per the germline V gene, CDR1 is PRHDT and CDR2 is FYEKMQ (reference sequence). CDR3 length: 16 amino acids. This CDR3 reads CASSLRLGDSGNTIYF. For the CDR3, the DNA is TGTGCCAGCAGCTTACGTCTCGGAGACTCTGGAAACACCATATATTTT.

The chain links TRBV5-8 to TRBJ2-3, with 12 bases lining up with TRBD2. Unmatched junction bases numbered 4, after V lost 3 bases and J lost 2 bases. This CDR3 has 16 residues. Germline CDR1 SGHTS, CDR2 YDEGEE. CDR3 nucleotide sequence: TGTGCCAGCAGCTCGCTAGCGGGGGGGCCCACAGATACGCAGTATTTT. It is translated as CASSSLAGGPTDTQYF.

The chain couples TRBV4-3 to TRBJ2-7, with D possibly TRBD2 on 6 matching bases. CDR1 and CDR2 from the germline V gene are LGHNA and YSLEER. V dropped 0 bases and J dropped 0 bases, with 12 bases sitting between them. The CDR3 runs 16 residues. The CDR3: CASSQEPSVTSYEQYF. In DNA, the CDR3 is TGCGCCAGCAGCCAAGAACCTAGCGTAACCTCCTACGAGCAGTACTTC.